This T cell receptor beta chain was retrieved from a study of blood T cells in healthy people across ages (dated by TCRdb to the mid-2010s). General notes on the study: In model experiments, template switching captured roughly one uniquely barcoded TCR beta cDNA molecule for every two T cells. The donors were divided into four age groups: young (average around 16 years), middle-aged (approximately 39), aged (about 62) and long-lived (around 87). Two additional independent replicas of 1 million unique cDNA reads from the same blood draw were analyzed for two donors (one aged 18 to 30 and one aged 80 or older). Age-related changes in TCR beta repertoire diversity were measured in the study by deep sequencing normalized with unique cDNA molecular identifiers. To avoid experimental bias, donors of different ages were distributed randomly across sequencing lanes.

Spanning cysteine to phenylalanine, the CDR3 consists of 13 amino acids. Only the CDR3 region is kept as DNA, spanning 39 bases read in frame from base 1. CDR1 WSHSY and CDR2 SAAADI are derived from the germline V gene. The junction carries 17 bases between V and J, which are trimmed by 10 bases and 4 bases respectively. Library prep was done by 5' RACE. Sequenced using an Illumina HiSeq 2500. A second PCR of roughly 6 to 11 cycles was run with a J-beta primer mix and a sample-barcoded 5' primer. A unique molecular identifier was introduced onto each TCR beta cDNA molecule by a template-switch 5' adaptor carrying 12 random nucleotides. Each sample yielded at least 3 million CDR3-containing paired-end reads. All of the RNA was converted into first-strand cDNA using the Mint cDNA synthesis kit, with a TRBC-specific oligonucleotide serving as the primer. After uracil-DNA glycosylase treatment, a first 18-cycle PCR used universal primers M1SS and BC2_uni_R on all cDNA. In the authors' own workflow: For normalization, 1 million high-quality reads, each with a distinct molecular identifier, were randomly selected from each sample. Reads sharing molecular identifiers were discarded rather than binned into consensus sequences. MiTCR, with a Q25 quality threshold and the strictest error-elimination algorithm, was used for CDR3 identification, clonotype clustering and error correction. A nonparametric unseen species model with Euler transformation was used to estimate lower-bound total TCR beta diversity. TCRdb itself trimmed the public reads at Q25 with fastp, ran MiXCR and retained productive beta chains. Each entry is one CDR3 protein sequence, shown with its most common DNA and genes. TCRdb's processing, not the study's, gives the V and J calls here. The table for this sample lists approximately 360,000 distinct CDR3 sequences; roughly half of them were counted only once. Clones ranked in the top ten supply around 49% of the sample.

The roughly 39 donors, aged about 6 to 100 years, were systemically healthy Caucasian individuals from Russia. Ten milliliters of peripheral blood were drawn from each donor into EDTA-treated Vacutainer tubes. Ficoll-Paque density-gradient centrifugation was used to isolate PBMCs, with at least 7 million obtained per sample. Trizol reagent was used to extract total RNA from the PBMCs, yielding at least 5.5 micrograms per sample. Naive CD45RAhigh/CD27high T cell percentages were measured by flow cytometry on a PBMC aliquot from every donor. Note on this clonotype: This receptor's antigen is unknown. No base qualities exist here, and no much larger clone lies one base off it.

Broad study findings and their caveats: Donor CMV infection status was unknown, potentially confounding age-related changes in expanded clonotypes. Since profiling was done on bulk unsorted PBMCs, naive and antigen-experienced compartments could not be conclusively compared. There was a strong correlation between observed TCR beta diversity and the percentage of naive T cells measured by flow cytometry. Compared with the aged group, the long-lived group had more naive CD4+ T cells, fewer expanded clones and increased TCR diversity, suggesting age selection. As age increased, observed TCR beta diversity per million T cells dropped in a roughly linear way, and a significant reduction was already evident by age 40. Estimates of total diversity from one million sequenced T cells were regarded as lower bounds and underestimates.

The sequence came from a man aged 60 to 75 in good health. The chain is assembled from TRBV10-2 and TRBJ2-7, with a tentative D gene TRBD2 over 5 matching bases. Sequenced input: blood. CDR3 protein: CATSDGRGYEQYF. In nucleotides, the sequence is TGCGCCACCTCAGACGGGCGCGGGTACGAGCAGTACTTC.